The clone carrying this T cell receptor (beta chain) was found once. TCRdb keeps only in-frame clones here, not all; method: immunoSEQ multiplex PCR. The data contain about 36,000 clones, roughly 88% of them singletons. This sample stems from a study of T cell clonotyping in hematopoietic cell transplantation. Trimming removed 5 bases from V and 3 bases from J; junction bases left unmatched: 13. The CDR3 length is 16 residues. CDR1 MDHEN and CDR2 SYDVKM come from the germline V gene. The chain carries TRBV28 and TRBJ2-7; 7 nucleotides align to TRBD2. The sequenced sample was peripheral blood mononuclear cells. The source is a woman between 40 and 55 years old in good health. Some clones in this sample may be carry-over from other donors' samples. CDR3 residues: CASSGSSSGDLYEQYF. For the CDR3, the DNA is TGTGCCAGCAGTGGGTCCTCAAGCGGGGACCTCTACGAGCAGTACTTC.